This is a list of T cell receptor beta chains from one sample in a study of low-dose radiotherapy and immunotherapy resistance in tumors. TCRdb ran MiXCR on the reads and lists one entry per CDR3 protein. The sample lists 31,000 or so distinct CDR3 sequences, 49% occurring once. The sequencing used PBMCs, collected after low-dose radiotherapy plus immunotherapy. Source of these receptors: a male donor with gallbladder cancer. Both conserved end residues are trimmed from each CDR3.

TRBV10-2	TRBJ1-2	ASSPGEDYGYT
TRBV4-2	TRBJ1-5	ASSQDRGSNQPQH
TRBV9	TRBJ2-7	ASSVGTGHAYEQY
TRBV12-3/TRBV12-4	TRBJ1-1	ASNNYGALNTEAF
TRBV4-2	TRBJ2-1	ASSGRLAAAAYNEQF
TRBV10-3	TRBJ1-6	AISESQGGGSPLH
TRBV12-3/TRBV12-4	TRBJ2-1	ASSLLWTTSYNEQF
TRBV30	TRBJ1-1	AWSAYGQGTEAF
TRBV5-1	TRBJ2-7	ASSEGTAKQYEQY
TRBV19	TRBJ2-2	ASSPRAAPADTGELF
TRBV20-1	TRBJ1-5	SATQGNQPQH
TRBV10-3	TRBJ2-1	AISGGSSYNEQF
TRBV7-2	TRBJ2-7	ASSPSGQGSLGYEQY
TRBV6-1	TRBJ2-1	ASSVLVVSGGGDEQF
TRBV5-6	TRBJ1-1	ASSLEALWGRDNTEAF
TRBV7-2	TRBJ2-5	ASSQPGLSHETQY
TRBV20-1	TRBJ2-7	SARGVKSQVYEQY
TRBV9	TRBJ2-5	ASSAGLYQETQY
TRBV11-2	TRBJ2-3	ASTIAGGTDTQY
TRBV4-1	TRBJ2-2	ASSRSEGANTGELF
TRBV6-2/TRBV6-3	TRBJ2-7	ASSYARGYEQY
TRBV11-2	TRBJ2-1	ASSRSGGARNEQF
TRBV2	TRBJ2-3	ASSDRADTQY
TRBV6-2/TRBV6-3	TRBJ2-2	ASSYAGQMSGELFFFFFF
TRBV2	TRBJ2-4	ASGIRGDIQY